The rows below give T cell receptor beta chains drawn from one sample of a study of OX40 agonist ivuxolimab in advanced cancers. The repertoire was sequenced with immunoSEQ multiplex PCR; TCRdb's copy has only in-frame clones and lacks some. The table lists 20,000 to 30,000 clones, more than 75% of them singletons. Here the sequenced sample was CD4+ or CD8+ T cells sorted from blood, taken in a trial of the OX40 agonist ivuxolimab. These receptors all stem from an adult with an advanced solid tumor such as melanoma, head and neck, liver or kidney cancer. Both conserved end residues are part of each CDR3. The order of the fields is J gene, V gene, clone size, D gene, CDR3 DNA, CDR3 protein. A D gene is named only where the DNA matches it firmly. Only some rows state a clone size, as once, few, many or a class for expanded clones.

>TRBJ2-7|TRBV7-2|few|NA
TGTGCCAGCAGCTCCAGGGGGGGACAGCAGTACTTC
CASSSRGGQQYF
>TRBJ2-5|TRBV2|NA|NA
TGTGCCAGCAGTGACAGACGAGAGACCCAGTACTTC
CASSDRRETQYF
>TRBJ2-7|TRBV4-1|NA|NA
TGCGCCAGCAGCCATGAACAGGGTTACGAGCAGTACTTC
CASSHEQGYEQYF
>TRBJ2-1|TRBV7-9|NA|TRBD2
TGTGCCAGCAGCTTAGAAGCGGGAGGCCCCCTGACCAATGAGCAGTTCTTC
CASSLEAGGPLTNEQFF
>TRBJ1-2|TRBV14|few|NA
TGTGCCAGCAGCCCTGCGAGCTATGGCTACACCTTC
CASSPASYGYTF
>TRBJ2-2|TRBV19|once|TRBD1
TGTGCCAGTTCGTACAGGGGAGAAATGCGCGGGGAGCTGTTTTTT
CASSYRGEMRGELFF
>TRBJ2-7|TRBV18|NA|NA
TGTGCCAGCTCAAATATTGGGGGCGAGCAGTACTTC
CASSNIGGEQYF
>TRBJ2-3|TRBV7-3|NA|TRBD2
TGTGCCAGCAGCTTGACTAGCGGGAACGTAGATACGCAGTATTTT
CASSLTSGNVDTQYF
>TRBJ1-2|TRBV12-1|NA|NA
TGTGCCAGCAGCTTTGTCTGGCAGGGACTTAACTATGGCTACACCTTC
CASSFVWQGLNYGYTF
>TRBJ2-7|TRBV12-5|NA|TRBD2
TGTGCTAGTGGTTTGGTACGGGGGGGAAGACAGGTTTCCTACGAGCAGTACTTC
CASGLVRGGRQVSYEQYF
>TRBJ2-1|TRBV6-5|NA|TRBD2
TGTGCCAGCAGTTATAGTACGACTAGCCGGGACAATGAGCAGTTCTTC
CASSYSTTSRDNEQFF
>TRBJ2-1|TRBV14|NA|TRBD1
TGTGCCAGCAGCCATTGGAGCCAGGGGTTAAGGGACAGTGAGCAGTTCTTC
CASSHWSQGLRDSEQFF
>TRBJ2-7|TRBV6-5|NA|NA
TGTGCCAGTCGCGGTAGCAGGGGCTACGAGCAGTACTTC
CASRGSRGYEQYF
>TRBJ2-7|TRBV7-8|NA|TRBD2
TGTGCCAGCAGCACGCGGGGAGGGCCCCACGAGCAGTACTTC
CASSTRGGPHEQYF
>TRBJ2-3|TRBV10-1|NA|NA
TGCGCCAGCAGCAGCGGGACAAACACAGATACGCAGTATTTT
CASSSGTNTDTQYF
>TRBJ1-2|TRBV4-3|once|TRBD1
TGCGCCAGCAGCCCACAACCTAGGACAGGGAGCTACACCTTC
CASSPQPRTGSYTF
>TRBJ2-7|TRBV5-6|NA|NA
TGTGCCAGCAGCTTGCGGGGACGCCTTTTATACGAGCAGTACTTC
CASSLRGRLLYEQYF
>TRBJ2-5|TRBV6-6|NA|TRBD2
TGTGCCAGCAGTTACGAAACGGGAGGTCTAAGGGGGACCCAGTACTTC
CASSYETGGLRGTQYF
>TRBJ2-7|TRBV5-4|NA|TRBD1
TGTGCCAGCAGCTTGGAAACTTGGGGACAGAGGCGCGAGCAGTACTTC
CASSLETWGQRREQYF
>TRBJ1-5|TRBV27|NA|NA
TGTGCCAGCAGTTTATTTCCCAGGACCAGCAATCAGCCCCAGCATTTT
CASSLFPRTSNQPQHF
>TRBJ2-2|TRBV5-5|NA|NA
TGTGCCAGCAGCTTGCAGGAAGGGGCGCTGTTTTTT
CASSLQEGALFF
>TRBJ2-3|TRBV19|NA|TRBD2
TGTGCCAGTAGTCTTAGCGGGGGGGCCGTATCGCAGTATTTT
CASSLSGGAVSQYF
>TRBJ1-4|TRBV9|NA|NA
TGTGCCAGCAGCGTAGCGGGGAATGGGGTAGAAAAACTGTTTTTT
CASSVAGNGVEKLFF
>TRBJ2-7|TRBV11-3|NA|NA
TGTGCCAGCAGCTTATCGGCAGGGAGGGAGCAGTACTTC
CASSLSAGREQYF
>TRBJ2-2|TRBV10-3|once|TRBD2
TGTGCCATCAGTGCTTTAGCGGGAGTCAGCACCGGGGAGCTGTTTTTT
CAISALAGVSTGELFF
>TRBJ2-1|TRBV10-1|NA|NA
TGCGCCGGAAATCCCAAAGGGGCCTCTCAGCCCGTGAATGAGCAGTTCTTC
CAGNPKGASQPVNEQFF
>TRBJ2-7|TRBV19|once|NA
TGTGCCAGTAGTAATGGATTTGGGGGCTACGAGCAGTACTTC
CASSNGFGGYEQYF
>TRBJ2-3|TRBV19|NA|NA
TGTGCCAGTAGTATGGGAGATAGAGTGACAGATACGCAGTATTTT
CASSMGDRVTDTQYF
>TRBJ2-2|TRBV7-9|NA|NA
TGTGCCAGCAGCTTAGACCTCGCGGGTAGTAACACCGGGGAGCTGTTTTTT
CASSLDLAGSNTGELFF
>TRBJ2-7|TRBV6-5|NA|NA
TGTGCCAGCAGTTACTCGGCACACAAAGCCTACGAGCAGTACTTC
CASSYSAHKAYEQYF
>TRBJ2-7|TRBV6-5|NA|NA
TGTGCCATCAGTGGTGAGGGGAGCTCCTACGAGCAGTACTTC
CAISGEGSSYEQYF
>TRBJ1-2|TRBV19|NA|TRBD1
TGTGCCAGTACCCGAACTCACAGGGGAACAAAAACCTTCCTTGGCTACACCTTC
CASTRTHRGTKTFLGYTF
>TRBJ2-3|TRBV7-2|NA|NA
TGTGCCAGCAGCTTCTCCCCTGGGGATACGCAGTATTTT
CASSFSPGDTQYF
>TRBJ2-7|TRBV9|NA|NA
TGTGCCAGCAGCGTAGGATTTGGGACGCTTCCCTACGAGCAGTACTTC
CASSVGFGTLPYEQYF
>TRBJ2-2|TRBV14|NA|NA
TGTGCCAGCAGCCAACTGGGGCCCGGGGAGCTGTTTTTT
CASSQLGPGELFF
>TRBJ1-2|TRBV4-1|NA|TRBD1
TGCGCCAGCAGCCATCCGGGGGGGACAGGGATCGGCTACACCTTC
CASSHPGGTGIGYTF
>TRBJ2-3|TRBV19|NA|TRBD2
TGTGCCAGTAGTAAGGTAGCGGGAGAAGGAGATACGCAGTATTTT
CASSKVAGEGDTQYF
>TRBJ2-1|TRBV15|large|NA
TGTGCCACCAGCTCCGGGAGTGCCTACAATGAGCAGTTCTTC
CATSSGSAYNEQFF
>TRBJ1-1|TRBV4-1|NA|NA
TGCGCCAGCAGCCAAGTAGTTTTAGAGGGTCGGGACACTGAAGCTTTCTTT
CASSQVVLEGRDTEAFF
>TRBJ1-4|TRBV9|NA|TRBD1
TGTGCCAGCAGCGACGGACAGGCTTTAAATGAAAAACTGTTTTTT
CASSDGQALNEKLFF
>TRBJ2-3|TRBV6-5|NA|NA
TGTGCCAGCAGCTCCGGCAGGGAGCCAGATACGCAGTATTTT
CASSSGREPDTQYF
>TRBJ1-6|TRBV6-6|NA|TRBD1
TGTGCCAGCAGTTACTCTGGGACAGGGGGCAGTTCACCCCTCCACTTT
CASSYSGTGGSSPLHF
>TRBJ2-1|TRBV5-1|NA|TRBD2
TGCGCCAGCAGCTTTCCTAGCGGGAGTTCACACAATGAGCAGTTCTTC
CASSFPSGSSHNEQFF
>TRBJ2-7|TRBV10-3|NA|TRBD2
TGTGCCAGCGGTAGCGGGAGGGCCGTCTCCTACGAGCAGTACTTC
CASGSGRAVSYEQYF
>TRBJ2-7|TRBV4-1|once|NA
TGCGCCAGCAGCCAGGGACTCTTCTACGAGCAGTACTTC
CASSQGLFYEQYF
>TRBJ1-2|TRBV6-1|NA|TRBD1
TGTGCCAGCAGTGGATCCCTGGACAGGGGAAGCGGCTATGGCTACACCTTC
CASSGSLDRGSGYGYTF
>TRBJ1-3|TRBV2|NA|NA
TGTGCCAGCAGTGAATCGGCAGGGAGTTTAACTGGAAACACCATATATTTT
CASSESAGSLTGNTIYF
>TRBJ2-2|TRBV5-8|once|TRBD1
TGTGCCAGCAGGTTCTACGCCCCCGGGACAGGGGCCGGGGAGCTGTTTTTT
CASRFYAPGTGAGELFF
>TRBJ1-3|TRBV5-1|NA|NA
TGCGCCAGCAGCCGTTACTCTGGAAACACCATATATTTT
CASSRYSGNTIYF
>TRBJ2-7|TRBV6-4|NA|NA
TGTGCCAGCAGCAACAGGGTATCCGTCCACGAGCAGTACTTC
CASSNRVSVHEQYF
>TRBJ2-3|TRBV7-3|NA|NA
TGTGCCAGCAGCAGGGACCATGATACGCAGTATTTT
CASSRDHDTQYF
>TRBJ2-7|TRBV21-1|few|NA
TGTGCCAGCAATTTAGGGAGACGCCAGAGCTCCTACGAGCAGTACTTC
CASNLGRRQSSYEQYF
>TRBJ1-5|TRBV28|NA|TRBD1
TGTGCCAGCAGTTTGCCGGACAGGGATCAGCCCCAGCATTTT
CASSLPDRDQPQHF
>TRBJ2-3|TRBV7-7|NA|NA
TGTGCTAGCAGCTTATTACCGAGTGATCCAACGCAGTATTTT
CASSLLPSDPTQYF
>TRBJ2-7|TRBV5-5|NA|TRBD2
TGTGCCAGCAGCGTCGGGACTAGCGGCCTTAACGAGCAGTACTTC
CASSVGTSGLNEQYF
>TRBJ2-3|TRBV5-8|NA|NA
TGTGCCAGCAGCGCGGGACAGCTGTCGGATACGCAGTATTTT
CASSAGQLSDTQYF
>TRBJ2-2|TRBV7-9|few|NA
TGTGCCAGCCATTACGGGGAGCTGTTTTTT
CASHYGELFF
>TRBJ2-7|TRBV28|NA|TRBD2
TGTGCCAGCAGTTACGGGGCTAGCGGTACCTACGAGCAGTACTTC
CASSYGASGTYEQYF
>TRBJ2-7|TRBV29-1|NA|NA
TGCAGCGTTGTTTCCGGGTACGAGCAGTACTTC
CSVVSGYEQYF
>TRBJ2-3|TRBV19|NA|TRBD2
TGTGCCAGTAGTACGAAGACTAGCGCGGGTGGTACGCAGTATTTT
CASSTKTSAGGTQYF